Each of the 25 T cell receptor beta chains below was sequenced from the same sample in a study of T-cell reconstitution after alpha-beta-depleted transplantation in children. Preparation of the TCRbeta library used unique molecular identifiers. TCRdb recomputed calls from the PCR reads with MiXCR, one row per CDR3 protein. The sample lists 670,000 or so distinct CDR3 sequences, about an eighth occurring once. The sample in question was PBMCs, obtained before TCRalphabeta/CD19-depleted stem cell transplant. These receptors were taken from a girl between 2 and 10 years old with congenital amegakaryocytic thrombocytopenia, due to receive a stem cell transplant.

CDR3 DNA: TGTGCCAGTAGTATCCGTAGCTCTGGGGCCAACGTCCTGACTTTC. Translation: CASSIRSSGANVLTF. The chain carries TRBV19 and TRBJ2-6; D is unresolved. The CDR3 is 15 residues long. Trimming pared 3 bases from V and 0 bases from J, leaving 6 bases between. The germline CDR1 and CDR2 sequences are LNHDA and SQIVND (reference sequence).

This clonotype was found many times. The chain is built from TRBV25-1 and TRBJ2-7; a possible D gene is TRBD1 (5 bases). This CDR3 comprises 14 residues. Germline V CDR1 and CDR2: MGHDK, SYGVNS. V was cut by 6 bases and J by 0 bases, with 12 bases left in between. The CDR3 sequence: CASSGTTASYEQYF. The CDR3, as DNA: TGTGCCAGCAGCGGAACGACAGCCTCCTACGAGCAGTACTTC.

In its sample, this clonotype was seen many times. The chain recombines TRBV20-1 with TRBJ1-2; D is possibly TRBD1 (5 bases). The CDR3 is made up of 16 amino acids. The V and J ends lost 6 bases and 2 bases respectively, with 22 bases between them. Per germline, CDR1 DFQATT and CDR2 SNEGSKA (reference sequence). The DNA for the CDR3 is TGCAGTGCCAGAACCACACTGTGGGGACGGAACTATGGCTACACCTTC. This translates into CSARTTLWGRNYGYTF.

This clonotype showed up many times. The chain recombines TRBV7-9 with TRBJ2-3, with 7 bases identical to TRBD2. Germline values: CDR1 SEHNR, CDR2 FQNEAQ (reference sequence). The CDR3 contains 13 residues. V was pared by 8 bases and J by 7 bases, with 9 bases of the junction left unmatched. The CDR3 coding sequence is TGTGCCAGCGAGGGGCTAGCGGAAAATACGCAGTATTTT. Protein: CASEGLAENTQYF.

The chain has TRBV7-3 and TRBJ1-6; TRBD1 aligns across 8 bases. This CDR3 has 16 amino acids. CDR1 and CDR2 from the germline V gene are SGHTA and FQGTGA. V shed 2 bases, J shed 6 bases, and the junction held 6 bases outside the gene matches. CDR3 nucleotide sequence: TGTGCCAGCAGCTTATACGCAGGGGGCTCTAATTCACCCCTCCACTTT. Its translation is CASSLYAGGSNSPLHF.

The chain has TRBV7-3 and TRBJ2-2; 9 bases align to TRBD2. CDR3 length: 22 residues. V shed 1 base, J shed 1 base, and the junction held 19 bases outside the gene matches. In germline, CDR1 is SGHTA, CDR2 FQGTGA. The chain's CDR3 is CASSLIPRLLAGPNLNTGELFF. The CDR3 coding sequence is TGTGCCAGCAGCTTAATCCCTCGGTTGCTAGCGGGACCCAACTTGAACACCGGGGAGCTGTTTTTT.

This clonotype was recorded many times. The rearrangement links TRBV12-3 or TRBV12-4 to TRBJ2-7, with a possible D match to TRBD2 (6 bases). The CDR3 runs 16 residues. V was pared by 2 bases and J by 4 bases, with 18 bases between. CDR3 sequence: CASSLQTGSALYEQYF. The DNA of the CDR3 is TGTGCCAGCAGTTTACAGACCGGGAGCGCTTTGTACGAGCAGTACTTC.

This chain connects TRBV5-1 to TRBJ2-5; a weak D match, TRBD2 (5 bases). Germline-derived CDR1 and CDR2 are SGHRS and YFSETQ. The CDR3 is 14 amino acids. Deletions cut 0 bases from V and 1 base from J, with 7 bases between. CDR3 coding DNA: TGCGCCAGCAGCTTGGGAGGGTTCCAAGAGACCCAGTACTTC. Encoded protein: CASSLGGFQETQYF.

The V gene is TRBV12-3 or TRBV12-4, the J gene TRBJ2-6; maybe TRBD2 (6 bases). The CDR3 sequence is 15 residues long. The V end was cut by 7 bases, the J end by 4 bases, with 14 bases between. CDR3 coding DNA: TGTGCCAGCACCAACTGGGGGGTCGGGGCCAACGTCCTGACTTTC. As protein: CASTNWGVGANVLTF.

CDR3 in DNA: TGCAGTGCTAGAGTTGCGGCCAAAAACATTCAGTACTTC. This sequence encodes CSARVAAKNIQYF. The V gene is TRBV20-1, the J gene TRBJ2-4; D not certain. CDR1 is DFQATT, CDR2 SNEGSKA, per germline (reference sequence). The CDR3 contains 13 residues. The ends were cut back, 1 base at V and 1 base at J, with 5 bases in the middle.

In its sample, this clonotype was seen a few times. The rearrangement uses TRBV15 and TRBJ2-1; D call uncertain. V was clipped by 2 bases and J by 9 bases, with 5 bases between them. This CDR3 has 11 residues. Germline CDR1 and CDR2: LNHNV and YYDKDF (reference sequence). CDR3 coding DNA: TGTGCCACCAGCAGATTGACTGAGCAGTTCTTC. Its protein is CATSRLTEQFF.

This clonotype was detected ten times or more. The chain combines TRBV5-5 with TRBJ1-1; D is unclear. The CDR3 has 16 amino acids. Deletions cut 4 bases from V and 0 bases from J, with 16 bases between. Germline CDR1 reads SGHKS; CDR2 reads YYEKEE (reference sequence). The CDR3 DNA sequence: TGTGCCAGCAGCCTGGTAAGCCCGCTCATGAACACTGAAGCTTTCTTT. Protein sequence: CASSLVSPLMNTEAFF.

CDR3 nucleotide sequence: TGTGCCAGCAGTGGGGGTCTAGCGGTCAATGAGCAGTTCTTC. The encoded protein is CASSGGLAVNEQFF. The V call is TRBV2, the J call TRBJ2-1; 7 bases fit TRBD2. Germline CDR1 and CDR2: SNHLY and FYNNEI. The V gene end was trimmed by 4 bases and the J gene end by 6 bases; junction bases not matched to a gene: 6. The CDR3 has 14 amino acids.

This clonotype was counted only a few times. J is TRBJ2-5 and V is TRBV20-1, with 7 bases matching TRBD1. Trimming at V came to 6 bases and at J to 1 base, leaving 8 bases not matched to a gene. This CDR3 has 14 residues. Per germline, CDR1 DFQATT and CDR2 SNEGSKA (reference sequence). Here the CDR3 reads CSAMGRGLQETQYF. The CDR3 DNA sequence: TGCAGTGCCATGGGTAGGGGGCTCCAAGAGACCCAGTACTTC.

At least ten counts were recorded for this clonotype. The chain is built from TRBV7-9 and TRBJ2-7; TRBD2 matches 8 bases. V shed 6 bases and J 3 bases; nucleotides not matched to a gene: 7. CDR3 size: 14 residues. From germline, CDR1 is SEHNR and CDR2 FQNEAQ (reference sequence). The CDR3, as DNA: TGTGCCAGCAGTCTTAGCGGGGCAGGCTACGAGCAGTACTTC. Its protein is CASSLSGAGYEQYF.

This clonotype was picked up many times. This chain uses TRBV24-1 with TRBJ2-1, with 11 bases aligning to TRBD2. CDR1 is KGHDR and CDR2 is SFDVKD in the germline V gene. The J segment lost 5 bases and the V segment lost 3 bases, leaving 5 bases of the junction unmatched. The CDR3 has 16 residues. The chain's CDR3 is CATSDAGTSGDNEQFF. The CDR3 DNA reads TGTGCCACCAGTGATGCCGGGACTAGCGGAGACAATGAGCAGTTCTTC.

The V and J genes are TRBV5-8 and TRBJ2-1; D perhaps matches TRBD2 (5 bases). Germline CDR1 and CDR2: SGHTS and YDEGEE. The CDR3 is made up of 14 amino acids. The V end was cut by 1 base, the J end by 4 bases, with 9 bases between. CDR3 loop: CASSLRENYNEQFF. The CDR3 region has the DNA TGTGCCAGCAGCTTGAGGGAGAATTACAATGAGCAGTTCTTC.

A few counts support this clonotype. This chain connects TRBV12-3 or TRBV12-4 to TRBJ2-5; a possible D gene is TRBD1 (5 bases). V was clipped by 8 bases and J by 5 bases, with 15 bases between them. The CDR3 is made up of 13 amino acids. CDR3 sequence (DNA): TGTGCCAGCTCCGTAACAGGCTGGGAGACCCAGTACTTC. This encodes CASSVTGWETQYF.

The chain's CDR3 is CASSFSLSGSTDTQYF. The CDR3 DNA reads as TGTGCCAGCAGCTTCTCTCTTAGCGGAAGCACAGATACGCAGTATTTT. The genes are TRBV5-5 and TRBJ2-3, with D perhaps matching TRBD2 (6 bases). From germline, CDR1 is SGHKS and CDR2 YYEKEE (reference sequence). The CDR3 contains 16 residues. V dropped 2 bases and J dropped 0 bases, with 13 bases sitting between them.

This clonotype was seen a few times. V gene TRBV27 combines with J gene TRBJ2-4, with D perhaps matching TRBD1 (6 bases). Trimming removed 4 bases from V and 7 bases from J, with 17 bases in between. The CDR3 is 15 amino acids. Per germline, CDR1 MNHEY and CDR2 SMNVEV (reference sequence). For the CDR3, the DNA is TGTGCCAGCAGTTCCCGACAGGATCGGTCGAACATTCAGTACTTC. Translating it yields CASSSRQDRSNIQYF.

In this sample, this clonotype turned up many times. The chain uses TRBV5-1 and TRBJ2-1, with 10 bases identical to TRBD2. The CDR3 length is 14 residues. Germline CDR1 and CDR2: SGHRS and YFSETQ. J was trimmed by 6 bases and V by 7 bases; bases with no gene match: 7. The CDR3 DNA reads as TGCGCCAGCGCACCCGGGACTAGCGTCAATGAGCAGTTCTTC. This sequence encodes CASAPGTSVNEQFF.

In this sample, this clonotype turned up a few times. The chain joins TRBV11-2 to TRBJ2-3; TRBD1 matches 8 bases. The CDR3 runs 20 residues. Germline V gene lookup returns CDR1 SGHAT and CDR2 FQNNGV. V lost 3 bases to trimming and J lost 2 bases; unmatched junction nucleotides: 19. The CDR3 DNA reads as TGTGCCAGCAGCTTTAGGTACCGGGCAGGGGGCGCGGTATTCACAGATACGCAGTATTTT. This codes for CASSFRYRAGGAVFTDTQYF.

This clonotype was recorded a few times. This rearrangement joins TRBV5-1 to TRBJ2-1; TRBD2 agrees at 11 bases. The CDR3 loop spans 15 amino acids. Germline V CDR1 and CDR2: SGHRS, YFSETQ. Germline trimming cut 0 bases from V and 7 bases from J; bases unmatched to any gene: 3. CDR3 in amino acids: CASSLASGRLNEQFF. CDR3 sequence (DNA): TGCGCCAGCAGCTTGGCTAGCGGGAGGTTAAATGAGCAGTTCTTC. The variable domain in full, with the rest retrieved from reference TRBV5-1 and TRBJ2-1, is KAGVTQTPRYLIKTRGQQVTLSCSPISGHRSVSWYQQTPGQGLQFLFEYFSETQRNKGNFPGRFSGRQFSNSRSEMNVSTLELGDSALYLCASSLASGRLNEQFFGPGTRLTVL.

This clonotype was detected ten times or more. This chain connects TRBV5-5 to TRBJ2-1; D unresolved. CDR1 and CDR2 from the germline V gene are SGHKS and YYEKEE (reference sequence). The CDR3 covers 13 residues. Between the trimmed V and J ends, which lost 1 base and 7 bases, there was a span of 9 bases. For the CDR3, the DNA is TGTGCCAGCAGCTTGACGTTAGCTAATGAGCAGTTCTTC. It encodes CASSLTLANEQFF.

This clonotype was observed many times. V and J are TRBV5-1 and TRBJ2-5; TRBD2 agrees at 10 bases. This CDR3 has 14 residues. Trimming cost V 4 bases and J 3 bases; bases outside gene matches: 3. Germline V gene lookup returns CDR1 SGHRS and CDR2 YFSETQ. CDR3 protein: CASSALAGKETQYF. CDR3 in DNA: TGCGCCAGCAGCGCACTAGCGGGAAAAGAGACCCAGTACTTC.